This TCR beta chain is drawn from a study of T cells in Graves' hyperthyroidism and ophthalmopathy. RNA transcripts yielded amplified TCR beta CDR3 regions. The HTBI primer set was used in a first-round RT-PCR of the TCR CDR3. From the multiplex PCR reads, TCRdb called clonotypes with MiXCR, one entry per CDR3 protein. The sample holds 600,000 to 750,000 distinct CDR3 sequences, 17% seen once. Stable disease denoted Graves' hyperthyroidism without ophthalmopathy progression within 18 months. This clonotype was seen repeatedly, ten times or more. The CDR3 runs to 14 residues. Per germline, CDR1 SEHNR and CDR2 FQNEAQ (reference sequence). V was clipped by 1 base and J by 2 bases, with 8 bases between them.

This chain links TRBV7-9 with TRBJ2-5; D uncertain. The sample comprised blood. The sequence was obtained from a man between 45 and 60 years old with Graves' hyperthyroidism. The CDR3, as DNA: TGTGCCAGCAGCTTAGTCACACTACAAGAGACCCAGTACTTC. It is translated as CASSLVTLQETQYF.